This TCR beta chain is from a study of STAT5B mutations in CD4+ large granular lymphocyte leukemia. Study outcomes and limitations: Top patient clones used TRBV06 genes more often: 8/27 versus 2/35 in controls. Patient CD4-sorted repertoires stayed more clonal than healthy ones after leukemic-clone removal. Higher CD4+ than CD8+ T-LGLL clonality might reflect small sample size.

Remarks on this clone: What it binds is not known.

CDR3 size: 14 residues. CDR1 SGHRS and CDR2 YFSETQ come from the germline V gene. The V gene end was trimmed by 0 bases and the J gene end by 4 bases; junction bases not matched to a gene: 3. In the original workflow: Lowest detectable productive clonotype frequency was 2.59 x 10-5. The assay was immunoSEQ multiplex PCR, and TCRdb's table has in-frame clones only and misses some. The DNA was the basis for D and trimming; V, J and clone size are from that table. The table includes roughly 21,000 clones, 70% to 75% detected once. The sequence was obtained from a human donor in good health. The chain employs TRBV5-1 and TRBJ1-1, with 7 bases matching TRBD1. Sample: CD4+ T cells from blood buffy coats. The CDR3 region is CASSLAGGVTEAFF. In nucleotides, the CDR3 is TGCGCCAGCAGCTTGGCAGGGGGGGTCACTGAAGCTTTCTTT.